This T cell receptor (beta chain) was recorded in a study of technical replicates of blood from several donors. This clone was seen a single time. V shed 3 bases, J shed 4 bases, and the junction held 1 base outside the gene matches. The CDR3 contains 13 residues. The germline CDR1 and CDR2 sequences are SEHNR and FQNEAQ (reference sequence). The assay was immunoSEQ multiplex PCR, and TCRdb's table has in-frame clones only and misses some. Of approximately 73,000 clones listed, about 90% are singletons. What was sequenced was T cells isolated from PBMCs. The J gene is TRBJ2-7, the V gene TRBV7-9; TRBD1 agrees at 9 bases. The sequence came from a human donor in good health. CDR3 nucleotides: TGTGCCAGCAGCTTCGGGACAGGGTACGAGCAGTACTTC. The encoded protein is CASSFGTGYEQYF.